This TCR beta chain originates from a study of cytomegalovirus exposure and HLA in healthy donors. The PCR had 60 Vbeta and 13 Jbeta primers. TCRdb's copy holds only in-frame clones and misses some; the assay was immunoSEQ multiplex PCR. The sample lists around 200,000 clones; 65% to 90% were seen once. Trimming took off 2 bases at V and 3 bases at J, with 15 bases between the two ends. The CDR3 contains 15 residues. Germline V gene sequence: CDR1 SGHRS, CDR2 YFSETQ. The TCR originated in a girl aged 2 to 9 in good health and CMV-seropositive. Sequencing was done on a sample of PBMCs. This rearrangement joins TRBV5-1 to TRBJ2-7; a possible D gene is TRBD1 (6 bases). CDR3 protein: CASSFLQGPNYEQYF. As DNA, the CDR3 is TGCGCCAGCAGCTTCTTACAGGGCCCCAACTACGAGCAGTACTTC.